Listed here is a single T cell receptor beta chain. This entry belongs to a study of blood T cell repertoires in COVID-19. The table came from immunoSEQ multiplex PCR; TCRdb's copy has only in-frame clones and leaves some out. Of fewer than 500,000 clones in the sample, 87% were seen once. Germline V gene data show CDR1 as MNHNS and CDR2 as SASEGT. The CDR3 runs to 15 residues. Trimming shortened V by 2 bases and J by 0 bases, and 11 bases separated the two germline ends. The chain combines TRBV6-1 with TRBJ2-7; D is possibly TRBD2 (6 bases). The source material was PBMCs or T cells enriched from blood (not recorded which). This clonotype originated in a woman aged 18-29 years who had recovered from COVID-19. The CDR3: CASSEKVGGSYEQYF. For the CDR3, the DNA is TGTGCCAGCAGTGAAAAGGTGGGGGGCTCCTACGAGCAGTACTTC.